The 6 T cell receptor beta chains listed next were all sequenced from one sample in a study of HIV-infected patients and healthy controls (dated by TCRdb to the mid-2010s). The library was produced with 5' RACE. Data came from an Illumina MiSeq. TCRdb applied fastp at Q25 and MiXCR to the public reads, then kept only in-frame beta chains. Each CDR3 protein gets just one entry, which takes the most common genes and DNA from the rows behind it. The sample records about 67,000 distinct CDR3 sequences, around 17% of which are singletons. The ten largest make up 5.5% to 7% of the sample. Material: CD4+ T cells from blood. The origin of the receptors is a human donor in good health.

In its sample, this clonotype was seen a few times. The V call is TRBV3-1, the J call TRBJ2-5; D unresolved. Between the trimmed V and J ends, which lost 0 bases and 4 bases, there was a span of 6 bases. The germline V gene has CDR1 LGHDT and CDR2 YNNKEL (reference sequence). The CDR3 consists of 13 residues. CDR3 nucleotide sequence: TGTGCCAGCAGCCAAGACACAGTAGAGACCCAGTACTTC. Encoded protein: CASSQDTVETQYF.

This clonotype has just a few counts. The CDR3 DNA follows: TGTGCCAGCAGTCCAACCGGGACAGCTAACTATGGCTACACCTTC. Amino acid sequence: CASSPTGTANYGYTF. V gene TRBV6-6 combines with J gene TRBJ1-2, with TRBD1 matching over 7 bases. Germline lookup yields CDR1 MNHNY and CDR2 SVGAGI (reference sequence). CDR3 length equals 15 residues. Unmatched junction bases numbered 6, after V lost 5 bases and J lost 0 bases.

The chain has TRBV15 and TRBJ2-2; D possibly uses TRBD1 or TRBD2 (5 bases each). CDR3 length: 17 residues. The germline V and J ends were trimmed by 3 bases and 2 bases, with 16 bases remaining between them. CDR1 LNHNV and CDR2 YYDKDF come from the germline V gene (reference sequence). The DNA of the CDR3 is TGTGCCACCAGCAGTCGGGGCGGCGGGCCAAACACCGGGGAGCTGTTTTTT. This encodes CATSSRGGGPNTGELFF.

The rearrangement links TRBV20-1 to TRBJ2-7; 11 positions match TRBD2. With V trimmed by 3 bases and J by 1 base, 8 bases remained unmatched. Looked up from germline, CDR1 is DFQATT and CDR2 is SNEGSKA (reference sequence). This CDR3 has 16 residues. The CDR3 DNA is TGCAGTGCTAGGTTGGGACTAGCGGCGAATTCCTACGAGCAGTACTTC. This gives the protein CSARLGLAANSYEQYF.

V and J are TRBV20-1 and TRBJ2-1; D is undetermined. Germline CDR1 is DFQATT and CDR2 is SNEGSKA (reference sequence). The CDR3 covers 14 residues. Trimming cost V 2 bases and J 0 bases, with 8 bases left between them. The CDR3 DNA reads TGCAGTGCTAGAAATGCTTCCTCCTACAATGAGCAGTTCTTC. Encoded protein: CSARNASSYNEQFF.

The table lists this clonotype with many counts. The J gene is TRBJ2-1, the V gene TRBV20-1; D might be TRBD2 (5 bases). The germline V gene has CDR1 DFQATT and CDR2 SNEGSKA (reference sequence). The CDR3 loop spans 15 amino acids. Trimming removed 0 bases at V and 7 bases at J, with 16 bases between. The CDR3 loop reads CSAREGGPPDNEQFF. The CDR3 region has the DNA TGCAGTGCTAGAGAAGGAGGCCCCCCGGATAATGAGCAGTTCTTC.